This entry lists 17 T cell receptor beta chains sequenced from one sample in a study of T cells in Graves' hyperthyroidism and ophthalmopathy. TCR beta CDR3 regions were amplified from RNA. A set of HTBI primers served as the primers for a first-round RT-PCR of the TCR CDR3. TCRdb itself ran the multiplex PCR reads through MiXCR, one entry per CDR3 protein. The profile shows about 740,000 distinct CDR3 sequences, about 14% of them singletons. The sequenced sample consisted of blood. Receptor source: a woman under 30 with Graves' hyperthyroidism.

This clonotype was detected a few times. The chain carries TRBV10-3 and TRBJ1-2; a possible D gene is TRBD1 (5 bases). V lost 8 bases to trimming and J lost 5 bases, with 15 bases between them. The germline V gene encodes CDR1 ENHRY and CDR2 SYGVKD. The length of the CDR3 is 13 residues. CDR3 sequence (DNA): TGTGCCATCGGGAAAGGGGTAGAATATGGCTACACCTTC. Translating it yields CAIGKGVEYGYTF.

V gene TRBV7-8 combines with J gene TRBJ2-6; no reliable D call. The germline V and J ends were trimmed by 6 bases and 0 bases, with 9 bases remaining between them. This CDR3 has 15 amino acids. Per the germline V gene, CDR1 is SGHVS and CDR2 is FQNEAQ. CDR3 region: CASRPRFSGANVLTF. CDR3 in DNA: TGTGCCAGCAGACCCCGGTTCTCTGGGGCCAACGTCCTGACTTTC.

The chain is built from TRBV7-6 and TRBJ2-2; D uncertain. V was shortened by 0 bases and J by 2 bases, with 10 bases between the two germline ends. Germline V gene sequence: CDR1 SGHVS, CDR2 FNYEAQ. CDR3 length equals 16 residues. The CDR3 here is CASSLAIILNTGELFF. CDR3 in DNA: TGTGCCAGCAGCTTAGCTATAATATTAAACACCGGGGAGCTGTTTTTT.

The V and J genes are TRBV14 and TRBJ2-1, with 12 bases fitting TRBD2. Near its end, the DNA agrees better with TRBJ2-7, so the J call may be wrong. The CDR3 contains 16 residues. In germline, CDR1 is SGHDN, CDR2 FVKESK. DNA for the CDR3: TGTGCCAGCAGTCATCGGACTAGCGGGACCTACAATGAGCAGTACTTC. Translating gives CASSHRTSGTYNEQYF.

The CDR3 bases are TGTGCCAGCAGGCGGACTTGGACTAGCGGGTGGCAAGAGACCCAGTACTTC. Protein sequence: CASRRTWTSGWQETQYF. The chain is built from TRBV27 and TRBJ2-5; TRBD2 matches 11 bases. With V trimmed by 6 bases and J by 2 bases, 11 bases remained unmatched. CDR3 size: 17 residues. Germline assignment: CDR1 MNHEY and CDR2 SMNVEV (reference sequence).

In this sample, this clonotype turned up a few times. The genes are TRBV20-1 and TRBJ2-2; D perhaps matches TRBD2 (6 bases). V dropped 2 bases and J dropped 1 base, with 11 bases sitting between them. The CDR3 runs 15 residues. Germline V gene data show CDR1 as DFQATT and CDR2 as SNEGSKA (reference sequence). The CDR3 region is CSARFGTENTGELFF. The DNA of the CDR3 is TGCAGTGCTAGATTCGGGACTGAGAACACCGGGGAGCTGTTTTTT.

The genes are TRBV27 and TRBJ1-2, with TRBD1 identical over 7 bases. Germline V gives CDR1 MNHEY, CDR2 SMNVEV (reference sequence). Unmatched junction bases numbered 12, after V lost 7 bases and J lost 10 bases. This CDR3 spans 13 amino acids. The chain's CDR3 is CASTSPGDRDYTF. Written as DNA, the CDR3 is TGTGCCAGCACCTCACCCGGGGACAGAGACTACACCTTC.

This clonotype was detected ten times or more. V gene TRBV18 combines with J gene TRBJ2-1, with D uncertain. Trimming left V 3 bases short and J 0 bases short, with 9 bases between. The CDR3 extends over 15 amino acids. Germline V gene data show CDR1 as KGHSH and CDR2 as LQKENI. CDR3 in DNA: TGTGCCAGCTCACCGGGTCCTGTCTCCTACAATGAGCAGTTCTTC. It yields the protein CASSPGPVSYNEQFF.

This sequence joins TRBV27 and TRBJ2-1; perhaps TRBD2 as D (5 bases). Trimming removed 7 bases from V and 0 bases from J, with 19 bases in between. In germline, CDR1 is MNHEY, CDR2 SMNVEV (reference sequence). The CDR3 sequence is 17 residues long. The CDR3 region is CASTYLAPRGSYNEQFF. CDR3 in DNA: TGTGCCAGCACCTATCTAGCCCCCCGGGGCTCCTACAATGAGCAGTTCTTC.

The chain joins TRBV18 to TRBJ1-1, with 7 bases fitting TRBD1. J gave up 1 base and V 7 bases, and 9 bases lay outside the gene matches. CDR3 length equals 15 residues. The germline V gene has CDR1 KGHSH and CDR2 LQKENI. The DNA for the CDR3 is TGTGCCAGCTTGTCACAGGGGCACCCGAACACTGAAGCTTTCTTT. It yields the protein CASLSQGHPNTEAFF. Filled out from reference TRBV18 and TRBJ1-1, the complete variable domain reads NAGVMQNPRHLVRRRGQEARLRCSPMKGHSHVYWYRQLPEEGLKFMVYLQKENIIDESGMPKERFSAEFPKEGPSILRIQQVVRGDSAAYFCASLSQGHPNTEAFFGQGTRLTVV.

This clonotype was counted ten times or more. The chain joins TRBV3-1 to TRBJ2-5; no firm D call. Germline V CDR1 and CDR2: LGHDT, YNNKEL (reference sequence). V was clipped by 0 bases and J by 3 bases, with 5 bases between them. This CDR3 has 13 residues. CDR3 DNA sequence: TGTGCCAGCAGCCAAGATTTCGAAGAGACCCAGTACTTC. It encodes CASSQDFEETQYF.

CDR3 loop: CASGTTVSQYF. CDR3 bases: TGTGCCAGCGGAACGACAGTGTCGCAGTATTTT. The V gene is TRBV2, the J gene TRBJ2-3, with D perhaps TRBD1 (5 bases). V was pared by 8 bases and J by 10 bases, with 13 bases between. This CDR3 contains 11 residues. Germline V lookup: CDR1 SNHLY, CDR2 FYNNEI.

V usage is TRBV7-8 and J usage is TRBJ1-5; TRBD1 matches at 9 bases. CDR3 length: 16 amino acids. The trim removed 6 bases at V and 1 base at J, leaving 7 bases unmatched. Looked up from germline, CDR1 is SGHVS and CDR2 is FQNEAQ. The CDR3 nucleotides are TGTGCCAGCAGTTATCACGACAGGGGGAGCAATCAGCCCCAGCATTTT. Protein product: CASSYHDRGSNQPQHF.

This clonotype appeared many times. This sequence joins TRBV12-3 or TRBV12-4 and TRBJ1-4; D not resolved. V lost 4 bases to trimming and J lost 2 bases, with 20 bases between them. This CDR3 has 18 amino acids. CDR3 region: CASSSLWSRAGTNEKLFF. The CDR3 DNA reads as TGTGCCAGCAGTTCGTTATGGTCAAGGGCCGGGACTAATGAAAAACTGTTTTTT.

This clonotype occurred many times. The chain joins TRBV7-8 to TRBJ2-7, with D perhaps assigned TRBD1 or TRBD2 (5 bases each). The CDR3 is 14 amino acids. Germline V gene data show CDR1 as SGHVS and CDR2 as FQNEAQ. V lost 7 bases to trimming and J lost 4 bases, with 17 bases between them. The CDR3 nucleotides read TGTGCCAGCAACTCCCCTGGGACCCTTTACGAGCAGTACTTC. Protein sequence: CASNSPGTLYEQYF.

The chain links TRBV24-1 to TRBJ2-1, with D possibly matching TRBD2 (6 bases). With 2 bases removed from V and 0 bases from J, the gap between germline ends came to 10 bases. The germline gives CDR1 KGHDR, CDR2 SFDVKD. The CDR3 covers 16 residues. CDR3 in DNA: TGTGCCACCAGTGATTGGGGGGTAAGCTCCTACAATGAGCAGTTCTTC. The encoded protein is CATSDWGVSSYNEQFF.

The CDR3 DNA sequence: TGTGCCAGCAGCCCCCGACAGGGCGTGGACGATGAGCAGTTCTTC. This translates into CASSPRQGVDDEQFF. The V call is TRBV3-1, the J call TRBJ2-1, with 7 bases aligning to TRBD1. Germline lookup yields CDR1 LGHDT and CDR2 YNNKEL (reference sequence). Trimming cost V 4 bases and J 8 bases; bases outside gene matches: 11. The CDR3 extends over 15 amino acids.